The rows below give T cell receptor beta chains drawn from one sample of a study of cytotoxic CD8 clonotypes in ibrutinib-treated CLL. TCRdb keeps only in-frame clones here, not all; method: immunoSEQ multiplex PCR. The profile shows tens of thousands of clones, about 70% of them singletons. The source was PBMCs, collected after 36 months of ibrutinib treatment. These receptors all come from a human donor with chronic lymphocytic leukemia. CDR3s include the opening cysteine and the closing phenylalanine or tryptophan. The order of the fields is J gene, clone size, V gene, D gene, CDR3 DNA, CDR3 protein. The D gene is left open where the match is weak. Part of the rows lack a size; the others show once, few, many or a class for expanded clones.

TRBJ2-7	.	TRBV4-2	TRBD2	TGTGCCAGCAGCCAAGATCGAGTAATAGCGGGGAGTAACGAGCAGTACTTC	CASSQDRVIAGSNEQYF
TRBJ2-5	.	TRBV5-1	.	TGCGCCAGCAGCTTAACAGATCCCCAAGAGACCCAGTACTTC	CASSLTDPQETQYF
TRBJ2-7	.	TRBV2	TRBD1	TGTGCCATAATTGGGACAGCCTCCTACGAGCAGTACTTC	CAIIGTASYEQYF
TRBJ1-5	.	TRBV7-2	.	TGTGCCAGCAGCTCACTAGGGGGCAATCAGCCCCAGCATTTT	CASSSLGGNQPQHF
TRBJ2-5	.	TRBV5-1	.	TGCGCCAGCAGCTCATTAACAGACCAAGAGACCCAGTACTTC	CASSSLTDQETQYF
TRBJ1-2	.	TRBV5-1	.	TGCGCCAGCAGCCCTCTCCCGACAGCGACTAACTATGGCTACACCTTC	CASSPLPTATNYGYTF
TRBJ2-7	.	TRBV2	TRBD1	TGTGCCAGCAGCCAACACCCCGGGACAGTCGACTACGAGCAGTACTTC	CASSQHPGTVDYEQYF
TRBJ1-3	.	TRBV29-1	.	TGCAGCGTCCGAGTGGGGGCTGGAAACACCATATATTTT	CSVRVGAGNTIYF
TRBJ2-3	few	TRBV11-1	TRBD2	TGTGCCAGCAGCTTAGCCAGAGGGACTAACACAGATACGCAGTATTTT	CASSLARGTNTDTQYF
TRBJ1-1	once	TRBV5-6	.	TGTGCCAGCAGGGGCTTACTGACAGCCTACACTGAAGCTTTCTTT	CASRGLLTAYTEAFF
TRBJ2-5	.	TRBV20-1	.	TGCAGTGCTTCGTTTCGGGAGACCCAGTACTTC	CSASFRETQYF
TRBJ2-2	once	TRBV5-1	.	TGCGCCAGCAGCGACCTCACCGGGGAGCTGTTTTTT	CASSDLTGELFF
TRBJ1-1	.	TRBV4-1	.	TGCGCCAGCAGCCAAGATGTGGGCAGACGGGCTTTCTTT	CASSQDVGRRAFF
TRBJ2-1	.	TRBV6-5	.	TGTGCCAGCAGTTACGGCATAGGGCAAAATGAGCAGTTCTTC	CASSYGIGQNEQFF
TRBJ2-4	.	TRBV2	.	TGTGCCAGCAGAGAGGACAGACAAGCCAAAAACATTCAGTACTTC	CASREDRQAKNIQYF
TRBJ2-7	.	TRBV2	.	TGTGCCAGCAGGGAGGACTCCACCTACGAGCAGTACTTC	CASREDSTYEQYF
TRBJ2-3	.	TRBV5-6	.	TGTGCCAGCAGCTTGAGGGGCCCTAGGGGCACAGATACGCAGTATTTT	CASSLRGPRGTDTQYF
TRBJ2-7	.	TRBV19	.	TGTGCCAGTAGTATGTCTTCCGGGGGCTTCGCCTACGAGCAGTACTTC	CASSMSSGGFAYEQYF
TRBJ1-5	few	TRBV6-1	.	TGTGCCAGCAGCGCTAGGGGTAATCAGCCCCAGCATTTT	CASSARGNQPQHF
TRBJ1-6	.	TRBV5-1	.	TGCGCCAGCAGCTTGGGTGGAGTAACCTATGGGGATTCACCCCTCCACTTT	CASSLGGVTYGDSPLHF
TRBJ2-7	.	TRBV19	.	TGTGCCAGTACTCCTGAGGTAGGAGGGTTCTACGAGCAGTACTTC	CASTPEVGGFYEQYF
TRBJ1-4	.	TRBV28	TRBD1	TGTGCCAGCAGTTTGGATGACAGGGTTGCTAATGAAAAACTGTTTTTT	CASSLDDRVANEKLFF
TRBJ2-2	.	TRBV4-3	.	TGCGCCAGCAGCCAAGGGCGGTGGACCGGGGAGCTGTTTTTT	CASSQGRWTGELFF
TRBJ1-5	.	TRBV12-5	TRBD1	TGTGCTAGTGGTACGGACAGGGAAGGTGGGAACAATCAGCCCCAGCATTTT	CASGTDREGGNNQPQHF
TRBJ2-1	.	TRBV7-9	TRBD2	TGTGCCAGCAGCTTAATTAGCGGGAGCGCGGGTGAGCAGTTCTTC	CASSLISGSAGEQFF
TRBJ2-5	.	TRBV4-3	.	TGCGCCAGCAGCCAAGATTTGGGGCAGACCGTCGGGGGGACCCAGTACTTC	CASSQDLGQTVGGTQYF
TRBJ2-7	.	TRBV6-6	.	TGTGCCAGCAATCGGGACCCCGAGCAGTACTTC	CASNRDPEQYF
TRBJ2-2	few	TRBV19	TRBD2	TGTGCCACCCCATCGGACGGGGGGTTTGGCACCGGGGAGCTGTTTTTT	CATPSDGGFGTGELFF
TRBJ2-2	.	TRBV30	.	TGTGCCTGGTCACAGGGATGGGACACCGGGGAGCTGTTTTTT	CAWSQGWDTGELFF
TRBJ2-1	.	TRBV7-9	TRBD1	TGTGCCAGCAGCCCGACAGGGGCGGACTACAATGAGCAGTTCTTC	CASSPTGADYNEQFF
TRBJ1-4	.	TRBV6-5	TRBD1	TGTGCCAGCAGTCAACAGGGGTCGAATGAAAAACTGTTTTTT	CASSQQGSNEKLFF
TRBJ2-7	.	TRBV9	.	TGTGCCAGCAGCGTAGAGGGTCGCGGCACCTACGAGCAGTACTTC	CASSVEGRGTYEQYF
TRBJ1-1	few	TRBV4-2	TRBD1	TGTGCCAGCAGCCAAGATCTTGCCGGGACAGCTAACACTGAAGCTTTCTTT	CASSQDLAGTANTEAFF
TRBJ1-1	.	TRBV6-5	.	TGTGCCAGCAGACTCCTGTTATCCACTGAAGCTTTCTTT	CASRLLLSTEAFF
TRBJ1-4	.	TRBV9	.	TGTGCCAGCAGCGTAGGCACAGCGGCTAATGAAAAACTGTTTTTT	CASSVGTAANEKLFF
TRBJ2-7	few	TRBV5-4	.	TGTGCCAGCAGCTTGGACAGCAGATACGAGCAGTACTTC	CASSLDSRYEQYF
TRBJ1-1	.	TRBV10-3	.	TGTGCCATCACCCCTGGTCCTTTCGCTGAAGCTTTCTTT	CAITPGPFAEAFF
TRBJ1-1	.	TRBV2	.	TGTGCCAGCAGTTCGTTCCTGAACACTGAAGCTTTCTTT	CASSSFLNTEAFF
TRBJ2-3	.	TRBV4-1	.	TGCGCCAGCAGCCAAGATCGGGGGGCGAGAGATACGCAGTATTTT	CASSQDRGARDTQYF
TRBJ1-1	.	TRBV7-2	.	TGTGCCAGCAGCTTATGGAAGAACACTGAAGCTTTCTTT	CASSLWKNTEAFF
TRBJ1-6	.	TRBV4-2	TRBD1	TGTGCCAGCAGCCAAGGGGGGACAGGGGACTCACCCCTCCACTTT	CASSQGGTGDSPLHF
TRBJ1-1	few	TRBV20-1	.	TGCAGTGCTGGTGCCAGTGAAGCTTTCTTT	CSAGASEAFF
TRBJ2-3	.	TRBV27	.	TGTGCCAGCAGTTCCCGGACCCCAGATACGCAGTATTTT	CASSSRTPDTQYF
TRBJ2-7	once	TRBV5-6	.	TGTGCCAGCAGCTATCGGGATGACCTCTACGAGCAGTACTTC	CASSYRDDLYEQYF
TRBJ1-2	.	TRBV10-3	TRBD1	TGTGCCATTTCCGACAGGGCTCAATATGGCTACACCTTC	CAISDRAQYGYTF
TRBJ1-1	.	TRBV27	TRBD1	TGTGCCAGCAGTTTAGGATCGCAGGGGGCCCTCGAGGGAGCTTTCTTT	CASSLGSQGALEGAFF
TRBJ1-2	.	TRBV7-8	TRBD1	TGTGCCAGCAGCTTCTCTGTTACAGGGGACGGCTACACCTTC	CASSFSVTGDGYTF
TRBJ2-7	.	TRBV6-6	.	TGTGCCAGCAGCCTAAGCTCCTCCGAGCAGTACTTC	CASSLSSSEQYF
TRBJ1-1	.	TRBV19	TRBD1	TGTGCCAGTACCTGGACAGGGGCGAACACTGAAGCTTTCTTT	CASTWTGANTEAFF
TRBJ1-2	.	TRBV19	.	TGTGCCAGTACCCCCGCAGGGAGGGCCAATGGCTACACCTTC	CASTPAGRANGYTF
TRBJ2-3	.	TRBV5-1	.	TGCGCCAGCAGCTTGTTGGTTTACGGAGCAGGAGATACGCAGTATTTT	CASSLLVYGAGDTQYF